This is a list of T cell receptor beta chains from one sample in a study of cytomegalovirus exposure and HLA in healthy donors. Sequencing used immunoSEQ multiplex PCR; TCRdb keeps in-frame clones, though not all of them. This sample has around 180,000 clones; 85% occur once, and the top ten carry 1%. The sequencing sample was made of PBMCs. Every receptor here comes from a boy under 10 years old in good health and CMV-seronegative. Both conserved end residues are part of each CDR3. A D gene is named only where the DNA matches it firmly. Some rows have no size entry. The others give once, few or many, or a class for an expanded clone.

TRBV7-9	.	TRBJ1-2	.	CASSLTTPDYGYTF	TGTGCCAGCAGCTTAACGACACCGGACTATGGCTACACCTTC
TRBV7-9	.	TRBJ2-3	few	CASAVGTDTQYF	TGTGCCAGCGCAGTCGGCACAGATACGCAGTATTTT
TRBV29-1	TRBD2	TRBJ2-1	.	CSLERGGYNEQFF	TGCAGCCTAGAGCGGGGGGGTTACAATGAGCAGTTCTTC
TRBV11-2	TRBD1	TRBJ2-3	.	CASTESRQGFADTQYF	TGTGCCAGCACCGAATCGAGACAGGGGTTCGCAGATACGCAGTATTTT
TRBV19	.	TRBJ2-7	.	CASSIDGYEQYF	TGTGCCAGTAGTATAGACGGTTACGAGCAGTACTTC
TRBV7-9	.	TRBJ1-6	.	CATIQGTDSPLHF	TGTGCCACCATCCAGGGGACCGATTCACCCCTCCACTTT
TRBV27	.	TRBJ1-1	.	CASSPPRVRAGWYTEAFF	TGTGCCAGCAGTCCCCCCCGAGTGAGGGCCGGGTGGTACACTGAAGCTTTCTTT
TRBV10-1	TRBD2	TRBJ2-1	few	CASSEPGLAGIDEQFF	TGCGCCAGCAGTGAGCCCGGACTAGCGGGGATCGATGAGCAGTTCTTC
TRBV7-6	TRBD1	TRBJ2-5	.	CASSSYLTGARGTQYF	TGTGCCAGCAGCTCTTATTTGACAGGGGCCCGGGGGACCCAGTACTTC
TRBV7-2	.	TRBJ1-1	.	CASSLTIVSNTEAFF	TGTGCCAGCAGCCTAACCATCGTCTCGAACACTGAAGCTTTCTTT
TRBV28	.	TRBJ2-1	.	CASSFRGARNEQFF	TGTGCCAGCAGTTTCCGGGGGGCGCGGAATGAGCAGTTCTTC
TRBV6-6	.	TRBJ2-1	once	CASSSGAVYNEQFF	TGTGCCAGCAGCTCAGGGGCGGTTTACAATGAGCAGTTCTTC
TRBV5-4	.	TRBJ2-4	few	CASSSPGGLAKNIQYF	TGTGCCAGCAGCTCCCCCGGTGGTTTAGCCAAAAACATTCAGTACTTC
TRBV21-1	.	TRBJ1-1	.	CASSNLVGGSYTEAFF	TGTGCCAGCAGCAACTTAGTCGGGGGGTCGTACACTGAAGCTTTCTTT
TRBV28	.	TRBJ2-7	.	CASSRLHEQYF	TGTGCCAGCAGCCGTCTCCACGAGCAGTACTTC
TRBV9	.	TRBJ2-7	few	CASSVQGGEQYF	TGTGCCAGCAGCGTACAGGGTGGCGAGCAGTACTTC
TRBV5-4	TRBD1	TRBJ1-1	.	CASSPKTGGGTEAFF	TGTGCCAGCAGCCCCAAGACAGGGGGAGGTACTGAAGCTTTCTTT
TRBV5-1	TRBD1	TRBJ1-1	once	CASSNSGGDTEAFF	TGCGCCAGTTCGAACTCAGGGGGCGACACTGAAGCTTTCTTT
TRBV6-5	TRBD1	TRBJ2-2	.	CASAIEGANTGELFF	TGTGCCAGCGCCATAGAGGGGGCAAACACCGGGGAGCTGTTTTTT
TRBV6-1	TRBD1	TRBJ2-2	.	CASSWTGTGELFF	TGTGCCAGCAGTTGGACAGGAACCGGGGAGCTGTTTTTT
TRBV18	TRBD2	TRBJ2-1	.	CASSPRTSGGSDEQFF	TGTGCCAGCTCACCACGGACTAGCGGGGGTTCCGATGAGCAGTTCTTC
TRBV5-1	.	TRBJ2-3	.	CASSLAGLFPDTQYF	TGCGCCAGCAGCTTGGCCGGACTCTTCCCAGATACGCAGTATTTT
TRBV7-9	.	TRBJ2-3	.	CASSLTSGRSTDTQYF	TGTGCCAGCAGCTTAACCAGCGGTCGTTCCACAGATACGCAGTATTTT
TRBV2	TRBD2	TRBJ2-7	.	CASRISGRVGEQYF	TGTGCCAGCAGAATCTCCGGGAGGGTAGGGGAGCAGTACTTC